The present TCR beta chain was sequenced within a study of patients and donors after allogeneic stem cell transplantation. This clonotype was seen a few times. V was trimmed by 3 bases and J by 8 bases, leaving 10 bases between them. The CDR3 is made up of 12 amino acids. Germline CDR1 and CDR2: MNHEY and SMNVEV (reference sequence). Using its own MiXCR run on the RT-PCR reads, TCRdb lists one record per CDR3 protein. The sample has a few hundred thousand distinct CDR3 sequences, roughly two fifths seen once. The sequenced sample was blood, either unsorted or a sorted T cell fraction (not recorded which). The receptor comes from a human donor who was either an allogeneic HSCT recipient or a stem cell or donor lymphocyte infusion donor (not recorded which). It is not recorded whose cells these are; they may come from a transplant donor. This chain links TRBV27 with TRBJ1-2; tentative D call: TRBD1 (6 bases). CDR3 region: CASSFRGAGYTF. The CDR3 bases are TGTGCCAGCAGTTTTCGGGGGGCAGGCTACACCTTC.